The clone carrying this T cell receptor (beta chain) was detected a few times. Its antigen is undetermined. MiXCR, run by TCRdb on the reads, gives a single entry per CDR3 protein. The sample gives hundreds of thousands of distinct CDR3 sequences, approximately 40% of which show up once; 43% is in the top ten. The V end lost 5 bases, the J end lost 5 bases, and 16 bases lay between the germline ends. The CDR3 has 14 residues. This specimen comes from a study of T cell repertoires in cytomegalovirus infection. General study findings and limits: HLA-C-restricted CMV clonotypes gave the most frequent clonotype in two of eight donors.

The rearrangement links TRBV12-3 or TRBV12-4 to TRBJ2-7, with D perhaps given as TRBD1 or TRBD2 (5 bases each). The origin of this receptor is a human donor in good health (CMV status not recorded). Some clones in this sample may be carry-over from other donors' samples. Sequenced here: cultured PBMCs, sampled from culture after CMV antigen stimulation. The CDR3 spells CASSPGTVGDEQYF. CDR3 in DNA: TGTGCCAGCAGTCCCGGGACCGTGGGGGACGAGCAGTACTTC.